The 22 T cell receptor beta chains below were found in one sample sequenced in a study of blood T cell repertoires in COVID-19 (TCRdb year 2020). Libraries were prepared through the immunoSEQ multiplex PCR assay. In TCRdb, the immuneACCESS table is reduced to in-frame sequences with V and J assigned. These tables do not hold every clone; where another copy was compared, an unresolved V gene accounts for under half, and the others remain unexplained. Here the sample has over 40,000 clones; roughly 90% occur a single time. Approximately 2.6% of the sample belongs to the ten largest clones. The sample consisted of peripheral blood. These receptors were taken from an older man with acute or convalescent COVID-19.

The chain joins TRBV18 to TRBJ2-1, with 7 bases that match TRBD2. V shed 8 bases and J 12 bases; nucleotides not matched to a gene: 13. Germline V gives CDR1 KGHSH, CDR2 LQKENI. The length of the CDR3 is 13 residues. The CDR3, as DNA: TGTGCCAGCATCCCGCAGAGCGGGGAGGCGCAGTTCTTC. Protein sequence: CASIPQSGEAQFF.

Only one count was recorded for this clone. The V gene is TRBV5-1, the J gene TRBJ2-3, with 8 bases identical to TRBD2. The CDR3 runs 15 residues. Germline trimming cut 5 bases from V and 5 bases from J; bases unmatched to any gene: 10. The germline V gene has CDR1 SGHRS and CDR2 YFSETQ. In DNA, the CDR3 is TGCGCCAGCAGTCCTCGGGGGGGCAGCGAAGATACGCAGTATTTT. Translation gives CASSPRGGSEDTQYF. The full variable domain, with the rest looked up from reference TRBV5-1 and TRBJ2-3, is KAGVTQTPRYLIKTRGQQVTLSCSPISGHRSVSWYQQTPGQGLQFLFEYFSETQRNKGNFPGRFSGRQFSNSRSEMNVSTLELGDSALYLCASSPRGGSEDTQYFGPGTRLTVL.

This sequence joins TRBV6-5 and TRBJ1-3; 8 nucleotides match TRBD1. The junction had 11 bases not matched to a gene; V was cut back by 6 bases and J by 7 bases. The CDR3 is 15 residues long. Germline V lookup: CDR1 MNHEY, CDR2 SVGAGI. Written as DNA, the CDR3 is TGTGCCAGCAGCACACTCTGGACAGGGCAGAACACCATATATTTT. It specifies CASSTLWTGQNTIYF.

J is TRBJ2-1 and V is TRBV6-4, with D possibly being TRBD2 (6 bases). Germline V gene data show CDR1 as MRHNA and CDR2 as SNTAGT. This CDR3 is built from 12 residues. CDR3 in DNA: TGTGATCCTTCGGGGGACTACAATGAGCAGTTCTTC. It translates to CDPSGDYNEQFF.

The chain links TRBV6-2 or TRBV6-3 to TRBJ1-5; no clear D gene. The CDR3 totals 15 residues. Trimming removed 2 bases from V and 3 bases from J, with 11 bases in between. Germline CDR1 and CDR2: MNHEY and SVGEGT. The CDR3 loop is CASSYLEHDNQPQHF. CDR3 DNA: TGTGCCAGCAGTTACCTCGAACACGACAATCAGCCCCAGCATTTT.

J is TRBJ2-2 and V is TRBV15; D may be TRBD2 (6 bases). Germline-derived CDR1 and CDR2 are LNHNV and YYDKDF (reference sequence). The ends were cut back, 1 base at V and 6 bases at J, with 12 bases in the middle. The CDR3 contains 15 residues. The chain's CDR3 is CATSRVRLEAGELFF. As DNA, the CDR3 is TGTGCCACCAGCAGAGTTCGACTAGAGGCCGGGGAGCTGTTTTTT.

The chain's CDR3 is CASSPTSGGLWETQYF. In nucleotides, the CDR3 is TGTGCCAGCTCACCGACTAGCGGGGGCTTGTGGGAGACCCAGTACTTC. The chain links TRBV18 to TRBJ2-5, with 12 bases fitting TRBD2. The V gene end was trimmed by 3 bases and the J gene end by 5 bases; junction bases not matched to a gene: 7. Germline assignment: CDR1 KGHSH and CDR2 LQKENI. This CDR3 comprises 16 residues.

This sequence joins TRBV19 and TRBJ1-2, with 10 nucleotides matching TRBD1. The CDR3 runs 16 residues. CDR1 LNHDA and CDR2 SQIVND come from the germline V gene (reference sequence). Unmatched junction bases numbered 9, after V lost 4 bases and J lost 4 bases. The DNA for the CDR3 is TGTGCCAGTAGTACAACTCCGGGACAGGGGATCTATGGCTACACCTTC. It specifies CASSTTPGQGIYGYTF.

The V call is TRBV7-8, the J call TRBJ2-5; weak D call: TRBD1 (6 bases). The germline V gene encodes CDR1 SGHVS and CDR2 FQNEAQ. The length of the CDR3 is 15 residues. V dropped 1 base and J dropped 5 bases, with 14 bases sitting between them. The chain's CDR3 is CASSLGPQGYETQYF. As DNA, the CDR3 is TGTGCCAGCAGCTTAGGCCCACAGGGCTACGAGACCCAGTACTTC.

This chain links TRBV27 with TRBJ2-6; 8 bases are a match to TRBD1. Germline loops: CDR1 MNHEY, CDR2 SMNVEV (reference sequence). The ends lost 5 bases at V and 2 bases at J; junction bases unmatched: 2. This CDR3 is built from 15 residues. CDR3: CASSPTGAGANVLTF. The CDR3 DNA follows: TGTGCCAGCAGTCCGACAGGGGCTGGGGCCAACGTCCTGACTTTC. The whole variable domain, filled in from reference TRBV27 and TRBJ2-6, reads EAQVTQNPRYLITVTGKKLTVTCSQNMNHEYMSWYRQDPGLGLRQIYYSMNVEVTDKGDVPEGYKVSRKEKRNFPLILESPSPNQTSLYFCASSPTGAGANVLTFGAGSRLTVL.

The V and J genes are TRBV6-6 and TRBJ2-7; possibly TRBD2 for D (5 bases). Per germline, CDR1 MNHNY and CDR2 SVGAGI (reference sequence). The CDR3 has 15 residues. Trimming stripped 1 base from V and 0 bases from J, with 10 bases between. The CDR3 DNA is TGTGCCAGCAGTTACTTGCAGCGGAGCTCCTACGAGCAGTACTTC. This codes for CASSYLQRSSYEQYF.

The V call is TRBV9, the J call TRBJ1-6, with TRBD1 identical over 8 bases. The CDR3 has 15 amino acids. V shed 2 bases and J 9 bases; nucleotides not matched to a gene: 7. Looked up from germline, CDR1 is SGDLS and CDR2 is YYNGEE. For the CDR3, the DNA is TGTGCCAGCAGCGTGGGACAGGCCATCGGTTCACCCCTCCACTTT. Its translation: CASSVGQAIGSPLHF.

The sample holds a few counts of this clone. CDR3 DNA sequence: TGTGCCAGCAGTTCCCCCGGGGATTATCAGCCCCAGCATTTT. This codes for CASSSPGDYQPQHF. The rearrangement joins TRBV6-5 to TRBJ1-5; unclear D gene. The CDR3 consists of 14 residues. CDR1 and CDR2 (germline): MNHEY, SVGAGI. Trimming took off 4 bases at V and 5 bases at J, with 12 bases between the two ends.

V gene TRBV5-1 combines with J gene TRBJ2-1; D is possibly TRBD2 (5 bases). V lost 7 bases, J lost 0 bases, and 14 bases lay in between. Germline assignment: CDR1 SGHRS and CDR2 YFSETQ. The CDR3 consists of 15 residues. CDR3 DNA: TGCGCCAGCGGGGAGAGCTTTAGCTCCTACAATGAGCAGTTCTTC. It codes for CASGESFSSYNEQFF.

As DNA, the CDR3 is TGTGCCAGCAGTTATATGAGTCGCAGCAATCAGCCCCAGCATTTT. This codes for CASSYMSRSNQPQHF. The rearrangement joins TRBV6-2 or TRBV6-3 to TRBJ1-5; unclear D gene. Germline V CDR1 and CDR2: MNHEY, SVGEGT. The CDR3 is 15 residues long. Trimming removed 3 bases from V and 1 base from J, with 10 bases in between.

This clone was detected only once. This sequence joins TRBV6-6 and TRBJ2-3; 8 bases align to TRBD2. Trimming cost V 5 bases and J 2 bases; bases outside gene matches: 3. Germline V gene data show CDR1 as MNHNY and CDR2 as SVGAGI (reference sequence). The CDR3 runs 14 residues. This CDR3 reads CASSIGGATDTQYF. CDR3 coding DNA: TGTGCCAGCAGTATCGGGGGGGCCACAGATACGCAGTATTTT.

The genes are TRBV30 and TRBJ2-7, with D possibly being TRBD1 (5 bases). The CDR3 length is 16 residues. Germline CDR1 GTSNPN, CDR2 SVGIG (reference sequence). Between the trimmed V and J ends, which lost 0 bases and 0 bases, there was a span of 15 bases. CDR3 sequence reads: CAWSVSDAGYSYEQYF. The CDR3, as DNA: TGTGCCTGGAGTGTATCTGATGCAGGGTACTCCTACGAGCAGTACTTC.

The CDR3 spells CASSVEGSGGLVSTQYF. In nucleotides, the CDR3 is TGTGCCAGCAGCGTAGAAGGTAGCGGGGGACTAGTGTCTACGCAGTATTTT. The rearrangement joins TRBV9 to TRBJ2-3; TRBD2 matches at 9 bases. Trimming at V came to 0 bases and at J to 8 bases, leaving 13 bases not matched to a gene. Germline V gene lookup returns CDR1 SGDLS and CDR2 YYNGEE. The CDR3 totals 17 residues.

The rearrangement uses TRBV6-6 and TRBJ2-7; TRBD2 aligns across 8 bases. The V gene's germline CDR1 is MNHNY and CDR2 SVGAGI (reference sequence). This CDR3 contains 14 residues. V lost 7 bases, J lost 0 bases, and 5 bases stayed unmatched. The CDR3 is CASTERGSSYEQYF. The CDR3 DNA sequence: TGTGCCAGCACAGAGCGGGGGAGCTCCTACGAGCAGTACTTC.

The rearrangement uses TRBV18 and TRBJ1-1; D unclear. This CDR3 comprises 13 residues. V lost 4 bases to trimming and J lost 1 base, with 7 bases between them. CDR1 is KGHSH, CDR2 LQKENI, per germline. Here the CDR3 DNA reads TGTGCCAGCTCACAAGGAGAGAACACTGAAGCTTTCTTT. Its translation: CASSQGENTEAFF.

The chain employs TRBV7-2 and TRBJ1-2; D call uncertain. The CDR3 is 13 residues long. Germline CDR1 and CDR2: SGHTA and FQGNSA. The V gene lost 5 bases and the J gene lost 4 bases, with 11 bases spanning the gap. The CDR3 loop is CASSRDRVYGYTF. The CDR3 DNA follows: TGTGCCAGCAGCCGCGACCGGGTCTATGGCTACACCTTC.

The genes are TRBV5-4 and TRBJ2-2; 10 bases agree with TRBD1. The CDR3 has 16 residues. The V gene end was trimmed by 4 bases and the J gene end by 4 bases; junction bases not matched to a gene: 7. The V gene's germline CDR1 is SGHNT and CDR2 YYREEE (reference sequence). As DNA, the CDR3 is TGTGCCAGCAGCCTCCGGACAGGGGGTAGCACCGGGGAGCTGTTTTTT. It is translated as CASSLRTGGSTGELFF.